A single sample gave rise to the 2 T cell receptor beta chains below, sequenced in a study of blood T cell repertoires in COVID-19. This table comes from immunoSEQ multiplex PCR, and its TCRdb copy is limited to in-frame clones, with some not included. The top ten clones hold around 6.2% of a sample with about 180,000 clones, more than 80% of them seen once. The specimen sequenced was PBMCs or T cells enriched from blood (not recorded which). The receptors derive from a man aged 40-50 years who had recovered from COVID-19.

The chain recombines TRBV30 with TRBJ1-2, with TRBD1 matching over 7 bases. V lost 0 bases to trimming and J lost 4 bases; unmatched junction nucleotides: 17. This CDR3 has 18 residues. The germline V gene has CDR1 GTSNPN and CDR2 SVGIG (reference sequence). CDR3 sequence: CAWSVAGPGGNAFYGYTF. The CDR3 DNA follows: TGTGCCTGGAGTGTAGCTGGTCCAGGGGGTAACGCGTTCTATGGCTACACCTTC.

The chain links TRBV10-3 to TRBJ2-2; D might be TRBD1 (5 bases). There are 15 residues in the CDR3. The ends were cut back, 2 bases at V and 2 bases at J, with 9 bases in the middle. Germline values: CDR1 ENHRY, CDR2 SYGVKD. This CDR3 reads CAISERQGNTGELFF. Written as DNA, the CDR3 is TGTGCCATCAGTGAGAGGCAGGGTAACACCGGGGAGCTGTTTTTT.